Listed below are T cell receptor beta chains from one sample, sequenced in a study of cytomegalovirus exposure and HLA in healthy donors. Profiling relied on immunoSEQ multiplex PCR, and the TCRdb table lists in-frame clones only, not all of them. The sample records around 300,000 clones, 70% to 90% being singletons. What was sequenced was PBMCs. These receptors were collected from a young man in good health and CMV-seronegative. CDR3s include the opening cysteine and the closing phenylalanine or tryptophan. The D gene is left open where the match is weak. Rows give clone size only sometimes, using once, few, many, or a class for an expanded clone.

>TRBD2|TRBJ2-5|TRBV19|-
CASSIIAGGLKETQYF
TGTGCCAGTAGTATAATAGCGGGGGGACTAAAAGAGACCCAGTACTTC
>TRBD2|TRBJ2-2|TRBV19|-
CASVTSGGPLPRGTGELFF
TGTGCCAGTGTTACTAGCGGGGGGCCCCTCCCCCGGGGAACCGGGGAGCTGTTTTTT
>-|TRBJ2-6|TRBV4-3|-
CASSPGQPFNVLTF
TGCGCCAGCAGCCCGGGACAACCATTCAACGTCCTGACTTTC
>-|TRBJ2-5|TRBV4-1|-
CASSQDLETQYF
TGCGCCAGCAGCCAAGATCTGGAGACCCAGTACTTC
>TRBD2|TRBJ2-1|TRBV10-3|-
CAISESLAGAYWEQFF
TGTGCCATCAGTGAGTCACTAGCGGGGGCCTACTGGGAGCAGTTCTTC
>TRBD2|TRBJ2-1|TRBV7-8|-
CASSLWPSGVYNEQFF
TGTGCCAGCAGCTTATGGCCTAGCGGGGTGTACAATGAGCAGTTCTTC
>-|TRBJ2-1|TRBV6-5|-
CASSYSIPQYDNEQFF
TGTGCCAGCAGTTACTCGATTCCACAGTATGACAATGAGCAGTTCTTC
>-|TRBJ1-2|TRBV7-9|-
CASSLASVVNYGYTF
TGTGCCAGCAGCTTAGCGTCAGTGGTTAACTATGGCTACACCTTC
>-|TRBJ2-1|TRBV6-1|-
CASSAGRGIDYNEQFF
TGTGCCAGCAGTGCAGGAAGGGGGATAGACTACAATGAGCAGTTCTTC
>TRBD1|TRBJ2-1|TRBV7-7|-
CASSSKTGMSYNEQFF
TGTGCCAGCAGCTCAAAGACAGGGATGTCCTACAATGAGCAGTTCTTC
>-|TRBJ2-3|TRBV10-3|once
CATGPGGLSTDTQYF
TGTGCCACCGGACCCGGGGGGCTCAGCACAGATACGCAGTATTTT
>TRBD2|TRBJ2-3|TRBV2|few
CASSSGGASTDTQYF
TGTGCCAGCAGCTCCGGGGGGGCAAGCACAGATACGCAGTATTTT
>TRBD1|TRBJ1-4|TRBV7-2|-
CASSLWDSRNEKLFF
TGTGCCAGCAGCCTCTGGGACAGCCGAAATGAAAAACTGTTTTTT
>-|TRBJ2-6|TRBV5-1|-
CASSLQSAGANVLTF
TGCGCCAGCAGCTTGCAGTCAGCTGGGGCCAACGTCCTGACTTTC
>TRBD2|TRBJ2-1|TRBV7-2|-
CASSFAFRSGAFNEQFF
TGTGCCAGCAGCTTCGCTTTTAGAAGCGGGGCGTTCAATGAGCAGTTCTTC
>-|TRBJ1-1|TRBV2|-
CASSARGAVTEAFF
TGTGCCAGCAGTGCCCGGGGGGCGGTCACTGAAGCTTTCTTT
>TRBD1|TRBJ1-1|TRBV6-5|-
CASSRWRQGPEAFF
TGTGCCAGCAGTAGGTGGCGACAGGGCCCTGAAGCTTTCTTT
>TRBD1|TRBJ1-2|TRBV10-3|-
CAISEGDRKLNYGYTF
TGTGCCATCAGTGAGGGGGACAGAAAACTTAACTATGGCTACACCTTC
>TRBD1|TRBJ1-2|TRBV25-1|-
CASLGGFSSGYTF
TGTGCCAGCCTAGGGGGCTTTTCTAGTGGCTACACCTTC
>-|TRBJ2-3|TRBV5-1|-
CASSKQQGSTDTQYF
TGCGCCAGCAGCAAACAACAGGGAAGCACAGATACGCAGTATTTT
>TRBD2|TRBJ2-3|TRBV2|-
CASSASTMSGGPGDTQYF
TGTGCCAGCAGCGCTTCTACAATGAGCGGGGGGCCGGGAGATACGCAGTATTTT
>TRBD2|TRBJ2-5|TRBV12-5|-
CASGQAGGPETQYF
TGTGCTAGTGGTCAGGCGGGGGGGCCGGAGACCCAGTACTTC
>-|TRBJ1-6|TRBV2|-
CASSGPGSYNSPLHF
TGTGCCAGCAGTGGACCAGGCTCCTATAATTCACCCCTCCACTTT
>TRBD1|TRBJ2-3|TRBV5-1|-
CASSLWDRGTDTQYF
TGCGCCAGCAGCCTGTGGGACAGGGGGACAGATACGCAGTATTTT
>TRBD1|TRBJ2-7|TRBV7-7|-
CASSPGQGLYEQYF
TGTGCCAGCAGCCCGGGACAGGGGTTGTACGAGCAGTACTTC
>TRBD1|TRBJ1-2|TRBV25-1|-
CASSEGGTGVYGYTF
TGTGCCAGCAGTGAAGGGGGGACAGGGGTCTATGGCTACACCTTC
>-|TRBJ2-1|TRBV10-3|-
CAISESFSLNEQFF
TGTGCCATCAGTGAGTCGTTTAGTCTCAATGAGCAGTTCTTC
>TRBD2|TRBJ2-5|TRBV19|-
CASSILSGGAETQYF
TGTGCCAGTAGTATCTTGAGCGGGGGGGCGGAGACCCAGTACTTC
>-|TRBJ2-7|TRBV11-2|-
CASSLASSTYEQYF
TGTGCCAGCAGCTTAGCGTCCAGTACCTACGAGCAGTACTTC
>TRBD1|TRBJ1-5|TRBV5-8|once
CASTWDRDQPQHF
TGTGCCAGCACCTGGGACAGGGATCAGCCCCAGCATTTT
>TRBD1|TRBJ1-4|TRBV5-6|-
CASSLRDRGLNEKLFF
TGTGCCAGCAGCTTGCGGGACAGGGGGCTTAATGAAAAACTGTTTTTT
>-|TRBJ1-1|TRBV15|-
CATTGVQPNTEAFF
TGTGCCACCACAGGGGTGCAGCCGAACACTGAAGCTTTCTTT
>-|TRBJ1-6|TRBV10-3|-
CATRSFQGNSPLHF
TGTGCCACCCGCTCCTTTCAGGGTAATTCACCCCTCCACTTT
>-|TRBJ2-7|TRBV5-1|-
CASSPRPSGEQYF
TGCGCCAGCAGCCCCAGACCGTCGGGGGAGCAGTACTTC
>TRBD2|TRBJ2-2|TRBV5-1|-
CASSRGLSGVGGELFF
TGCGCCAGCAGCAGAGGACTTAGCGGGGTTGGCGGGGAGCTGTTTTTT
>TRBD1|TRBJ1-6|TRBV19|-
CASSATGGRSPLHF
TGTGCCAGTAGTGCGACAGGGGGCCGGTCACCCCTCCACTTT